Described below is a single T cell receptor beta chain sequence and its context. The antigen remains undetermined. This entry is derived from a study of CD8+ T cells in alopecia areata. Study-level information: Among treated patients, oral tofacitinib was administered at 5 to 10 mg twice daily. Study outcomes and limitations: Scalp clonality, along with expanded CD8+ clones among the top 100, was significantly decreased by tofacitinib. Association of baseline CD8+ expansion with response is uncertain owing to one nonresponder.

Trimming took off 7 bases at V and 5 bases at J, with 11 bases between the two ends. CDR3 length equals 13 residues. Germline-derived CDR1 and CDR2 are SNHLY and FYNNEI. RNA was isolated and reverse transcribed to cDNA, the sequencing template. Assay: immunoSEQ multiplex PCR; the TCRdb copy retains only in-frame clones and omits some. The repertoire includes 150,000 to 200,000 clones, approximately 50% of them detected once, and roughly a tenth sits in the top ten. As for treatment: oral pan-JAK inhibitor, 5-10 mg twice daily. Peripheral blood, together with lesional scalp punch biopsies, was collected from alopecia areata patients.

The chain carries TRBV2 and TRBJ1-4, with D possibly matching TRBD1 (5 bases). Specimen: CD8+ T cells sorted from blood, collected at week 52, from a patient treated with tofacitinib. The clonotype comes from a human donor with alopecia areata. The CDR3 DNA is TGTGCCAGCACAGGGTACCTAAATGAAAAACTGTTTTTT. Protein: CASTGYLNEKLFF.